These T cell receptor beta chains were read from a single sample in a study of blood T cell repertoires in COVID-19. Produced via immunoSEQ multiplex PCR; TCRdb's table is partial and in-frame only. The sample holds roughly 200,000 clones, over 80% seen once. The sample comprised peripheral blood. Every receptor here comes from a woman aged 55-69 years with COVID-19, enrolled during active disease. CDR3s include the opening cysteine and the closing phenylalanine or tryptophan. The D gene is left open where the match is weak. The size field is filled for only some rows; it gives once, few, many or a size class.

D	size	V	J	DNA	CDR3
NA	NA	TRBV4-2	TRBJ1-6	TGTGCCAGCAGCCAAGATCCCACAGGGAGTAATTCACCCCTCCACTTT	CASSQDPTGSNSPLHF
NA	NA	TRBV10-1	TRBJ2-1	TGCGCCAGCAGTGAAAGAGTCACAGGAAGGGGCAATGAGCAGTTCTTC	CASSERVTGRGNEQFF
NA	once	TRBV7-2	TRBJ2-3	TGTGCCAGCAGCCCTCCGGGGTCCGACACAGATACGCAGTATTTT	CASSPPGSDTDTQYF
NA	NA	TRBV6-4	TRBJ2-2	TGTGCCAGCAGTCCAAACACCGGGGAGCTGTTTTTT	CASSPNTGELFF
NA	NA	TRBV6-5	TRBJ1-2	TGTGCCAGCAACCCCCGATCGGGGTTCGGTGGCTACACCTTC	CASNPRSGFGGYTF
NA	NA	TRBV29-1	TRBJ1-1	TGCAGCGCCCAGGGGTTGGGGAACACTGAAGCTTTCTTT	CSAQGLGNTEAFF
NA	NA	TRBV6-5	TRBJ2-3	TGTGCCAGCAGTTACGGAGGGGGGGCAGATACGCAGTATTTT	CASSYGGGADTQYF
NA	NA	TRBV12-3/TRBV12-4	TRBJ1-3	TGTGCCAGCAGTTTCGGTGGAAACACCATATATTTT	CASSFGGNTIYF
TRBD1	NA	TRBV5-1	TRBJ1-3	TGCGCCAGCGCGTCGACAGGGGCTGGAAACACCATATATTTT	CASASTGAGNTIYF
NA	NA	TRBV28	TRBJ2-1	TGTGCCAGCAGTTTATTTTCTAGCTCCTACAATGAGCAGTTCTTC	CASSLFSSSYNEQFF
NA	once	TRBV24-1	TRBJ2-7	TGTGCCACCAGTGATCGCGGGAGACAGGGGACCTACGAGCAGTACTTC	CATSDRGRQGTYEQYF
NA	NA	TRBV19	TRBJ1-4	TGTGCCAGTCGACTGGACACCCATGAAAAACTGTTTTTT	CASRLDTHEKLFF
NA	NA	TRBV28	TRBJ1-3	TGTGCCAGTTACTCTGGAAACACCATATATTTT	CASYSGNTIYF
NA	once	TRBV30	TRBJ1-2	TGTGCCTGGAGGGGGATCGGGGTATCCTATGGCTACACCTTC	CAWRGIGVSYGYTF
NA	NA	TRBV28	TRBJ1-2	TGTGCCAGCAGTCAGCAGGGTATTGGCTATGGCTACACCTTC	CASSQQGIGYGYTF
TRBD2	NA	TRBV27	TRBJ2-7	TGTGCCAGCAGAGCGGGAGGGCCCTACGAGCAGTACTTC	CASRAGGPYEQYF
NA	NA	TRBV28	TRBJ1-2	TGTGCCAGCAGTTTATCTCGGGTGAAGGGGGGCTACACCTTC	CASSLSRVKGGYTF
NA	few	TRBV7-2	TRBJ2-7	TGTGCCAGCAGTTTCCGGGACACGAAAGGGCTGGCACGGGCCTACGAGCAGTACTTC	CASSFRDTKGLARAYEQYF
NA	NA	TRBV7-9	TRBJ1-1	TGTGCCAGCAGCTTAGTGACAGGTTGGAACACTGAAGCTTTCTTT	CASSLVTGWNTEAFF
TRBD1	NA	TRBV19	TRBJ1-5	TGTGCCAGTAGGAAGACAGGGGGCTTGCAGCCCCAGCATTTT	CASRKTGGLQPQHF
TRBD1	NA	TRBV9	TRBJ2-7	TGTGCCAGCAGCGCAGGACAGGGGAGTATATACGAGCAGTACTTC	CASSAGQGSIYEQYF
NA	NA	TRBV6-1	TRBJ1-1	TGTGCCAGCAGTGAAGTCGCATTAGAGGCTGAAGCTTTCTTT	CASSEVALEAEAFF
NA	NA	TRBV6-5	TRBJ1-1	TGTGCCAGCAGTTGGATCTCAACAGGGACCCACGCTGAAGCTTTCTTT	CASSWISTGTHAEAFF
TRBD1	NA	TRBV18	TRBJ1-2	TGTGCCAGCTCCCCAGGGACAGGGGGGAACTATGGCTACACCTTC	CASSPGTGGNYGYTF
TRBD2	once	TRBV3-1/TRBV3-2	TRBJ2-3	TGTGCCAGCAGCCAGAGGCTAGCGGGGCCCACAGATACGCAGTATTTT	CASSQRLAGPTDTQYF
NA	NA	TRBV11-2	TRBJ2-7	TGTGCCAGCAGCGCGGGCAGGGGCTCCTACGAGCAGTACTTC	CASSAGRGSYEQYF
TRBD1	NA	TRBV28	TRBJ2-3	TGTGCCAGCAGTTACTCCGGGACAGGGGACCTCACAGATACGCAGTATTTT	CASSYSGTGDLTDTQYF
TRBD2	NA	TRBV7-8	TRBJ2-5	TGTGCCAGCAGCGCGAGAAGCGGGGGGTGGGGGACCCAGTACTTC	CASSARSGGWGTQYF
NA	NA	TRBV5-4	TRBJ2-5	TGTGCCAGCAGCTTTGGGGGGTCGTACCAAGAGACCCAGTACTTC	CASSFGGSYQETQYF
NA	once	TRBV30	TRBJ2-4	TGTGCCTGGTCGATGGAGTCCCTAGCCAAAAACATTCAGTACTTC	CAWSMESLAKNIQYF
NA	NA	TRBV6-5	TRBJ1-2	TGTGCCAGCAGCCCGATCGGGGGGCGAGGCTACACCTTC	CASSPIGGRGYTF
NA	NA	TRBV6-5	TRBJ1-5	TGTGCCAGCAGCCGACAGGGCAATCAGCCCCAGCATTTT	CASSRQGNQPQHF
NA	NA	TRBV9	TRBJ1-1	TGTGCCAGCAGCGTAACAGGGTTGGCCACTGAAGCTTTCTTT	CASSVTGLATEAFF
TRBD1	NA	TRBV9	TRBJ1-2	TGTGCCAGCAGCGGGGGGGACAGGGAGTATGGCTACACCTTC	CASSGGDREYGYTF
NA	NA	TRBV18	TRBJ2-5	TGTGCCAGCTCACCCAAAGAGACCCAGTACTTC	CASSPKETQYF
TRBD2	NA	TRBV29-1	TRBJ2-1	TGCAGCGGAGGACTAGCGGGCCACAATGAGCAGTTCTTC	CSGGLAGHNEQFF
NA	few	TRBV9	TRBJ2-1	TGTGCCAGCAGCGTAGGCGCCTACAATGAGCAGTTCTTC	CASSVGAYNEQFF
TRBD1	NA	TRBV24-1	TRBJ2-1	TGTGCCACCAGTGACCCCGGGACAGGCTTTTACAATGAGCAGTTCTTC	CATSDPGTGFYNEQFF
NA	NA	TRBV29-1	TRBJ2-6	TGCAGCGTTGAAGTGGTAGGGGTTGGGGCCAACGTCCTGACTTTC	CSVEVVGVGANVLTF
TRBD2	NA	TRBV7-3	TRBJ2-5	TGTGCCAGCAGCCGAGCGGGGGGAACGGAGACCCAGTACTTC	CASSRAGGTETQYF
TRBD2	NA	TRBV9	TRBJ2-1	TGTGCCAGCAGTTTTGGGCTAGCGGCCGAGCAGTTCTTC	CASSFGLAAEQFF
TRBD1	NA	TRBV6-5	TRBJ2-1	TGTGCCAGCAGGGCGTCAGGGGGCGCCTACAATGAGCAGTTCTTC	CASRASGGAYNEQFF
TRBD1	NA	TRBV5-4	TRBJ1-2	TGTGCCAGCAGCTTGCAGGGGGCGCGAGTTGGCTACACCTTC	CASSLQGARVGYTF
TRBD1	NA	TRBV18	TRBJ2-3	TGTGCCAGCTCACCCAAGGGACAGAGGGGCCCAGATACGCAGTATTTT	CASSPKGQRGPDTQYF
TRBD2	NA	TRBV5-1	TRBJ2-1	TGCGCCAGCAGCTTCGCGGGAGCCTCCTACAATGAGCAGTTCTTC	CASSFAGASYNEQFF
NA	few	TRBV10-3	TRBJ2-1	TGTGCCATCAGTGAGGCCCAGGGGACTGAGCAGTTCTTC	CAISEAQGTEQFF
TRBD1	NA	TRBV28	TRBJ1-5	TGTGCCAGCAGTTCGACAGGGGACAGCAATCAGCCCCAGCATTTT	CASSSTGDSNQPQHF
NA	NA	TRBV7-2	TRBJ2-3	TGTGCCAGCACCCATGAAGGCGGGGTGATTAAGTATTTT	CASTHEGGVIKYF